Each of the 32 T cell receptor beta chains below was sequenced from the same sample in a study of blood T cell repertoires in COVID-19 (dated by TCRdb to the early 2020s). The protocol used for the library was the immunoSEQ multiplex PCR assay. The table was pulled from immuneACCESS by TCRdb, which kept in-frame rearrangements only. Such tables lose some clones; where checked, under half of the loss comes from unresolved V genes, and the rest has no known cause. The sample table contains 150,000 to 200,000 clones; only one count was recorded for more than 80% of them. Approximately 0.48% of the sample rests with the top ten. The source material was peripheral blood. The receptors shown here come from a middle-aged man with acute or convalescent COVID-19.

V and J are TRBV3-1 (or the pseudogene TRBV3-2) and TRBJ1-3; D call uncertain. V shed 4 bases and J shed 4 bases, with 11 bases lying between them. Per the germline V gene, CDR1 is LGHDT and CDR2 is YNNKEL (reference sequence). CDR3 length: 14 amino acids. The CDR3 loop is CASSLGGPGNTIYF. Written as DNA, the CDR3 is TGTGCCAGCAGCCTGGGAGGACCCGGAAACACCATATATTTT.

The V call is TRBV21-1, the J call TRBJ2-5; the DNA was not used to check the table's D call, TRBD1. TRBV21-1 is reported as a pseudogene. CDR3 length: 15 amino acids. CDR3 nucleotide sequence: TGTGCCAGCAGCAAAGGGGACAGGTTCCAAGAGACCCAGTACTTC. Translating it yields CASSKGDRFQETQYF.

V usage is TRBV6-5 and J usage is TRBJ2-7; 7 bases line up with TRBD1. Trimming took 8 bases from V and 7 from J; bases not matched to a gene: 11. Germline loops: CDR1 MNHEY, CDR2 SVGAGI. The CDR3 extends over 13 amino acids. The CDR3 spells CASAYTRGREQYV. Here the CDR3 DNA reads TGTGCCAGCGCGTACACTAGGGGGCGGGAGCAGTACGTC.

The chain recombines TRBV24-1 with TRBJ1-2; D is ambiguous. Between the trimmed V and J ends, which lost 4 bases and 7 bases, there was a span of 12 bases. The CDR3 extends over 13 amino acids. CDR1 KGHDR and CDR2 SFDVKD come from the germline V gene. The CDR3 spells CATSEGGRRGYTF. The CDR3 DNA follows: TGTGCCACCAGTGAAGGAGGGCGCCGTGGCTACACCTTC.

This clone was picked up one time. The CDR3 sequence: CASSYLTGETDTQYF. CDR3 in DNA: TGTGCCAGCAGTTACCTGACAGGGGAGACAGATACGCAGTATTTT. The rearrangement joins TRBV6-5 to TRBJ2-3, with 8 bases identical to TRBD1. V trimming: 2 bases; J trimming: 3 bases; junction bases outside the gene matches: 4. The germline V gene has CDR1 MNHEY and CDR2 SVGAGI. The CDR3 length is 15 residues.

The chain carries TRBV28 and TRBJ2-3, with TRBD1 matching 9 bases. Germline values: CDR1 MDHEN, CDR2 SYDVKM. J gave up 4 bases and V 5 bases, and 13 bases lay outside the gene matches. The CDR3 totals 17 residues. The CDR3: CASSPVADRGGPDTQYF. The CDR3, as DNA: TGTGCCAGCAGTCCTGTTGCGGACAGGGGAGGTCCAGATACGCAGTATTTT.

The rearrangement joins TRBV29-1 to TRBJ1-1; 8 bases map to TRBD1. The CDR3 runs to 12 residues. Germline trimming cut 7 bases from V and 8 bases from J; bases unmatched to any gene: 9. Germline assignment: CDR1 SQVTM and CDR2 ANQGSEA. CDR3 sequence: CSGQGRGREAFF. CDR3 nucleotides: TGCAGCGGACAGGGGCGCGGCCGGGAAGCTTTCTTT.

The chain joins TRBV9 to TRBJ1-1, with a possible D match to TRBD1 (5 bases). V dropped 3 bases and J dropped 1 base, with 7 bases sitting between them. In germline, CDR1 is SGDLS, CDR2 YYNGEE. The CDR3 has 13 amino acids. The CDR3 region is CASSATENTEAFF. The CDR3 coding sequence is TGTGCCAGCAGCGCGACAGAGAACACTGAAGCTTTCTTT. The complete variable domain, with remaining parts taken from reference TRBV9 and TRBJ1-1, reads DSGVTQTPKHLITATGQRVTLRCSPRSGDLSVYWYQQSLDQGLQFLIQYYNGEERAKGNILERFSAQQFPDLHSELNLSSLELGDSALYFCASSATENTEAFFGQGTRLTVV.

The V call is TRBV10-3, the J call TRBJ2-7; 7 bases are shared with TRBD2. CDR1 ENHRY and CDR2 SYGVKD come from the germline V gene. The CDR3 is made up of 13 amino acids. J lost 3 bases, V lost 2 bases, and 1 base had no gene match. The CDR3 protein is CAISEGEGYEQYF. The CDR3 DNA sequence: TGTGCCATCAGTGAGGGGGAGGGCTACGAGCAGTACTTC.

This chain uses TRBV19 with TRBJ2-3, with D possibly matching TRBD2 (5 bases). Trimming removed 6 bases from V and 3 bases from J, with 13 bases in between. CDR1 and CDR2 (germline): LNHDA, SQIVND (reference sequence). The CDR3 is made up of 14 amino acids. The CDR3 reads CASRLRGLTDTQYF. CDR3 DNA: TGTGCCAGTAGGTTACGAGGGTTAACAGATACGCAGTATTTT.

V usage is TRBV12-5 and J usage is TRBJ1-3; D call uncertain. Trimming pared 1 base from V and 6 bases from J, leaving 4 bases between. The length of the CDR3 is 12 residues. Germline CDR1 LGHNT, CDR2 FRNRAP. CDR3 nucleotides: TGTGCTAGTGGTTTGGGACAAAACACCATATATTTT. Translation gives CASGLGQNTIYF. Full variable domain (rest looked up from reference TRBV12-5 and TRBJ1-3): DARVTQTPRHKVTEMGQEVTMRCQPILGHNTVFWYRQTMMQGLELLAYFRNRAPLDDSGMPKDRFSAEMPDATLATLKIQPSEPRDSAVYFCASGLGQNTIYFGEGSWLTVV.

The J gene is TRBJ2-2, the V gene TRBV4-2; TRBD2 aligns across 11 bases. This CDR3 contains 17 residues. The germline gives CDR1 LGHNA, CDR2 YNFKEQ. V shed 3 bases and J 5 bases; nucleotides not matched to a gene: 8. The CDR3 sequence: CASSHLTSGSRTGELFF. The CDR3 nucleotides read TGTGCCAGCAGCCATCTTACTAGCGGGAGTAGAACCGGGGAGCTGTTTTTT.

J is TRBJ2-1 and V is TRBV4-1; D is perhaps TRBD1 (6 bases). This CDR3 comprises 16 residues. V lost 3 bases and J 2 bases, leaving 14 bases between the germline ends. Germline CDR1 and CDR2: MGHRA and YSYEKL. CDR3 sequence (DNA): TGCGCCAGCAGCCAGGGGGTGGGGGCCCCCTACAATGAGCAGTTCTTC. Its translation is CASSQGVGAPYNEQFF.

The chain employs TRBV5-1 and TRBJ2-7, with a weak D call TRBD1 (5 bases). V gave up 4 bases and J gave up 2 bases, with 13 bases separating them. This CDR3 is built from 14 residues. The V gene's germline CDR1 is SGHRS and CDR2 YFSETQ. In DNA form, the CDR3 reads TGCGCCAGCAGCGCAGGACAACTACCCTACGAGCAGTACTTC. It codes for CASSAGQLPYEQYF.

This chain connects TRBV28 to TRBJ2-3, with 7 bases identical to TRBD2. Germline V CDR1 and CDR2: MDHEN, SYDVKM. J gave up 0 bases and V 11 bases, and 8 bases lay outside the gene matches. The CDR3 sequence is 14 residues long. DNA of the CDR3: TGTGCCGTAATAAGCGGGGCCAGCACAGATACGCAGTATTTT. Translation: CAVISGASTDTQYF.

This clone was detected once. V gene TRBV24-1 combines with J gene TRBJ1-2; 9 bases agree with TRBD1. The CDR3 runs 14 residues. The germline CDR1 and CDR2 sequences are KGHDR and SFDVKD. J was trimmed by 6 bases and V by 4 bases; bases with no gene match: 5. The CDR3 spells CATSEGGTGNGYTF. In nucleotides, the CDR3 is TGTGCCACCAGTGAGGGGGGGACAGGGAATGGCTACACCTTC.

The chain has TRBV10-1 and TRBJ1-1; tentatively, D is TRBD1 (5 bases). Trimming stripped 6 bases from V and 1 base from J, with 18 bases between. CDR3 length: 16 amino acids. The germline CDR1 and CDR2 sequences are WNHNN and SYGVQD (reference sequence). The CDR3 sequence is CASRLETEKANTEAFF. Here the CDR3 DNA reads TGCGCCAGCAGACTGGAGACAGAAAAAGCGAACACTGAAGCTTTCTTT.

This chain uses TRBV11-2 with TRBJ2-7; TRBD2 matches 15 bases. Looked up from germline, CDR1 is SGHAT and CDR2 is FQNNGV. Losses at the gene ends were 8 bases for V and 2 bases for J; bases not matched to a gene: 1. The CDR3 sequence is 14 residues long. CDR3 coding DNA: TGTGCCAGCGGACTAGCGGGAGGGCCCTACGAGCAGTACTTC. Translation gives CASGLAGGPYEQYF.

The genes are TRBV19 and TRBJ2-5, with 9 bases fitting TRBD2. Germline assignment: CDR1 LNHDA and CDR2 SQIVND (reference sequence). J gave up 1 base and V 1 base, and 1 base lay outside the gene matches. The CDR3 covers 15 residues. CDR3 coding DNA: TGTGCCAGTAGTATAGTAGCGGGGGTCCAAGAGACCCAGTACTTC. It translates to CASSIVAGVQETQYF.

The chain carries TRBV5-1 and TRBJ2-3, with TRBD1 identical over 8 bases. Germline loops: CDR1 SGHRS, CDR2 YFSETQ. This CDR3 is built from 15 residues. The V segment lost 0 bases and the J segment 5 bases; nucleotides outside the gene matches: 5. CDR3 residues: CASSLVGQGRDTQYF. For the CDR3, the DNA is TGCGCCAGCAGCTTGGTAGGACAGGGTAGAGATACGCAGTATTTT.

The genes are TRBV3-1 (or the pseudogene TRBV3-2) and TRBJ1-1, with 9 bases identical to TRBD1. The CDR3 is made up of 16 amino acids. In germline, CDR1 is LGHDT, CDR2 YNNKEL (reference sequence). With 7 bases clipped from V and 0 bases from J, the junction kept 9 bases outside the gene matches. CDR3 region: CASTRGTGRMNTEAFF. CDR3 in DNA: TGTGCCAGCACCCGCGGGACAGGGCGAATGAACACTGAAGCTTTCTTT.

This clone appeared a single time. The chain carries TRBV19 and TRBJ2-3; TRBD2 matches at 15 bases. The CDR3 consists of 17 residues. Germline V CDR1 and CDR2: LNHDA, SQIVND (reference sequence). Trimming took 5 bases from V and 2 from J; bases not matched to a gene: 5. In nucleotides, the CDR3 is TGTGCCAGTAGTGCGGGACTAGCGGGAGGTACCACAGATACGCAGTATTTT. Amino acid sequence: CASSAGLAGGTTDTQYF.

This clone was picked up a small number of times. The chain recombines TRBV19 with TRBJ1-3; weak D call: TRBD1 (6 bases). CDR3 length: 16 residues. Trimming left V 5 bases short and J 3 bases short, with 17 bases between. CDR1 and CDR2 from the germline V gene are LNHDA and SQIVND (reference sequence). The CDR3 reads CASSPTRRGGGNTIYF. CDR3 coding DNA: TGTGCCAGTAGTCCGACGCGCAGGGGCGGTGGAAACACCATATATTTT.

This sequence joins TRBV4-2 and TRBJ1-4, with 7 bases identical to TRBD1. This CDR3 has 18 residues. The ends lost 0 bases at V and 2 bases at J; junction bases unmatched: 9. Germline V gene lookup returns CDR1 LGHNA and CDR2 YNFKEQ. CDR3 residues: CASSQDPRTGGTNEKLFF. CDR3 nucleotide sequence: TGTGCCAGCAGCCAAGATCCCCGGACAGGAGGGACTAATGAAAAACTGTTTTTT.

V is TRBV28 and J is TRBJ1-2; D call uncertain. The CDR3 sequence is 14 residues long. Germline V lookup: CDR1 MDHEN, CDR2 SYDVKM. V was shortened by 2 bases and J by 4 bases, with 11 bases between the two germline ends. The CDR3 here is CASSLGREGYGYTF. The CDR3 DNA follows: TGTGCCAGCAGTTTAGGAAGGGAGGGCTATGGCTACACCTTC.

The chain carries TRBV6-1 and TRBJ2-2; TRBD2 matches at 14 bases. This CDR3 comprises 17 residues. Trimming at V came to 3 bases and at J to 6 bases, leaving 6 bases not matched to a gene. Germline CDR1 is MNHNS and CDR2 is SASEGT. Here the CDR3 reads CASSETSGGAGAGELFF. CDR3 coding DNA: TGTGCCAGCAGTGAGACTAGCGGGGGGGCCGGCGCCGGGGAGCTGTTTTTT.

V usage is TRBV6-5 and J usage is TRBJ1-2, with 7 bases identical to TRBD1. J gave up 7 bases and V 2 bases, and 4 bases lay outside the gene matches. This CDR3 region has 13 residues. CDR1 and CDR2 (germline): MNHEY, SVGAGI. CDR3 DNA: TGTGCCAGCAGTTACGAGACAGGGTCTGGCTACACCTTC. Protein: CASSYETGSGYTF.

CDR3 residues: CASSGLAGGGETQYF. The CDR3 DNA reads as TGTGCCAGCAGTGGACTAGCGGGAGGGGGAGAGACCCAGTACTTC. The J gene is TRBJ2-5, the V gene TRBV2, with 14 nucleotides matching TRBD2. Germline CDR1 and CDR2: SNHLY and FYNNEI. This CDR3 region has 15 residues. V was pared by 4 bases and J by 4 bases, with 2 bases of the junction left unmatched.

V gene TRBV28 combines with J gene TRBJ1-1; D is undetermined. CDR1 is MDHEN and CDR2 is SYDVKM in the germline V gene. This CDR3 comprises 11 residues. Trimming removed 6 bases at V and 1 base at J, with 3 bases between. The CDR3 DNA follows: TGTGCCAGCAGGCGGAACACTGAAGCTTTCTTT. This codes for CASRRNTEAFF. Filled out from reference TRBV28 and TRBJ1-1, the complete variable domain reads DVKVTQSSRYLVKRTGEKVFLECVQDMDHENMFWYRQDPGLGLRLIYFSYDVKMKEKGDIPEGYSVSREKKERFSLILESASTNQTSMYLCASRRNTEAFFGQGTRLTVV.

This chain links TRBV28 with TRBJ1-2, with 7 bases that match TRBD1. From germline, CDR1 is MDHEN and CDR2 SYDVKM. The CDR3 spans 12 residues. Trimming took 10 bases from V and 8 from J; bases not matched to a gene: 10. CDR3 DNA: TGTGCCACGAGGACAGGACCGTCCGGCTACACCTTC. Translated, it gives CATRTGPSGYTF.

The rearrangement joins TRBV19 to TRBJ1-4; possible D gene TRBD1, 5 bases. In germline, CDR1 is LNHDA, CDR2 SQIVND (reference sequence). The CDR3 runs 13 residues. V was clipped by 4 bases and J by 8 bases, with 11 bases between them. The CDR3 sequence: CASSSQGGEKLFF. CDR3 sequence (DNA): TGTGCCAGTAGTAGCCAGGGTGGCGAAAAACTGTTTTTT.

This sequence joins TRBV7-9 and TRBJ2-5; a weak D match, TRBD2 (7 bases). The CDR3 extends over 15 amino acids. V lost 4 bases and J lost 2, with 14 bases in between. The germline V gene has CDR1 SEHNR and CDR2 FQNEAQ (reference sequence). The DNA of the CDR3 is TGTGCCAGCAGCTCGACGGGGGGCCAGCAAGAGACCCAGTACTTC. This translates into CASSSTGGQQETQYF.